The 26 T cell receptor beta chains below were found in one sample sequenced in a study of cytomegalovirus exposure and HLA in healthy donors. Libraries were prepared by immunoSEQ multiplex PCR; TCRdb keeps only in-frame clonotypes and omits some of them. The repertoire includes over 150,000 clones, about 88% of them detected once, and around 24% sits in the top ten. Specimen: PBMCs. All receptors come from a man aged 18 to 30 in good health and CMV-seropositive.

The count of this clone is one. The genes are TRBV5-1 and TRBJ1-5; a weak D match, TRBD1 (6 bases). The CDR3 covers 15 residues. With 0 bases removed from V and 2 bases from J, the gap between germline ends came to 9 bases. Germline CDR1 reads SGHRS; CDR2 reads YFSETQ. CDR3 residues: CASSLGAGGNQPQHF. DNA of the CDR3: TGCGCCAGCAGCTTGGGGGCAGGGGGCAATCAGCCCCAGCATTTT.

The chain links TRBV5-1 to TRBJ1-5; 9 nucleotides line up with TRBD1. The CDR3 is 16 residues long. Losses at the gene ends were 5 bases for V and 8 bases for J; bases not matched to a gene: 14. Looked up from germline, CDR1 is SGHRS and CDR2 is YFSETQ. The CDR3 nucleotides are TGCGCCAGCAGACTCGGGACAGGGAATAGGGAGGAGCCCCAGCATTTT. Translating it yields CASRLGTGNREEPQHF. Using reference TRBV5-1 and TRBJ1-5 for the parts outside the CDR3, the full variable domain is KAGVTQTPRYLIKTRGQQVTLSCSPISGHRSVSWYQQTPGQGLQFLFEYFSETQRNKGNFPGRFSGRQFSNSRSEMNVSTLELGDSALYLCASRLGTGNREEPQHFGDGTRLSIL.

V gene TRBV27 combines with J gene TRBJ1-1; tentatively, D is TRBD1 (6 bases). The germline V gene has CDR1 MNHEY and CDR2 SMNVEV (reference sequence). Between the trimmed V and J ends, which lost 5 bases and 4 bases, there was a span of 20 bases. This CDR3 is built from 16 residues. CDR3 nucleotide sequence: TGTGCCAGCAGTCCGGCGAGGGGGGGCGCCCGCACTGAAGCTTTCTTT. Its protein product is CASSPARGGARTEAFF.

The chain joins TRBV6-5 to TRBJ1-3; D is possibly TRBD1 (6 bases). V shed 6 bases and J shed 2 bases, with 11 bases lying between them. This CDR3 has 14 amino acids. From germline, CDR1 is MNHEY and CDR2 SVGAGI. The CDR3 loop reads CASRQGGTGNTIYF. The CDR3 DNA is TGTGCCAGCAGACAGGGAGGGACTGGAAACACCATATATTTT.

The chain carries TRBV6-5 and TRBJ1-2; no firm D call. V lost 2 bases, J lost 6 bases, and 10 bases lay in between. CDR3 length equals 13 residues. The germline CDR1 and CDR2 sequences are MNHEY and SVGAGI. The CDR3 bases are TGTGCCAGCAGTTACGAAGTAGATAATGGCTACACCTTC. It encodes CASSYEVDNGYTF.

The chain combines TRBV30 with TRBJ1-2; no clear D. The CDR3 covers 14 residues. Germline V gene lookup returns CDR1 GTSNPN and CDR2 SVGIG (reference sequence). V lost 1 base to trimming and J lost 4 bases, with 13 bases between them. The CDR3 sequence is CAWSGNSLFYGYTF. In DNA form, the CDR3 reads TGTGCCTGGAGTGGGAACAGCCTCTTCTATGGCTACACCTTC. Full variable domain (missing parts from reference TRBV30 and TRBJ1-2): SQTIHQWPATLVQPVGSPLSLECTVEGTSNPNLYWYRQAAGRGLQLLFYSVGIGQISSEVPQNLSASRPQDRQFILSSKKLLLSDSGFYLCAWSGNSLFYGYTFGSGTRLTVV.

Ten or more counts support this clone. V gene TRBV5-1 combines with J gene TRBJ2-1, with TRBD2 matching 11 bases. CDR3 length equals 15 residues. The trim removed 4 bases at V and 3 bases at J, leaving 3 bases unmatched. Germline V lookup: CDR1 SGHRS, CDR2 YFSETQ. CDR3 region: CASSILAGGYNEQFF. The CDR3 region has the DNA TGCGCCAGCAGCATCCTAGCGGGGGGCTACAATGAGCAGTTCTTC.

This chain uses TRBV15 with TRBJ1-1; D unresolved. Trimming shortened V by 5 bases and J by 2 bases, and 15 bases separated the two germline ends. The CDR3 contains 15 residues. Germline CDR1 LNHNV, CDR2 YYDKDF (reference sequence). The CDR3 sequence is CATSAHGGSNTEAFF. As DNA, the CDR3 is TGTGCCACCAGCGCTCACGGCGGGTCTAACACTGAAGCTTTCTTT.

The rearrangement links TRBV5-5 to TRBJ1-2; 7 bases align to TRBD1. The CDR3 is 14 amino acids. Trimming cost V 4 bases and J 2 bases; bases outside gene matches: 5. Germline V gene lookup returns CDR1 SGHKS and CDR2 YYEKEE (reference sequence). The CDR3, as DNA: TGTGCCAGCAGCCAGGGGGGTTCCAACTATGGCTACACCTTC. Its translation is CASSQGGSNYGYTF.

V usage is TRBV5-4 and J usage is TRBJ1-2; the D gene is possibly TRBD1 (6 bases). The V end was cut by 3 bases, the J end by 6 bases, with 18 bases between. The length of the CDR3 is 15 residues. Germline V gives CDR1 SGHNT, CDR2 YYREEE (reference sequence). This chain's CDR3 is CASSSVQGLGHGYTF. CDR3 coding DNA: TGTGCCAGCAGCTCGGTACAGGGTCTGGGCCATGGCTACACCTTC.

This clone was seen a handful of times. The rearrangement joins TRBV7-3 to TRBJ1-1, with 7 bases lining up with TRBD1. Trimming at V came to 4 bases and at J to 8 bases, leaving 10 bases not matched to a gene. In germline, CDR1 is SGHTA, CDR2 FQGTGA. This CDR3 has 14 residues. CDR3 coding DNA: TGTGCCAGCAGCTCGGGACAGAGGCCGGGAGAAGCTTTCTTT. Amino acid sequence: CASSSGQRPGEAFF.

The V and J genes are TRBV27 and TRBJ1-1; D remains unclear. The CDR3 extends over 14 amino acids. Trimming removed 3 bases from V and 5 bases from J, with 13 bases in between. Germline values: CDR1 MNHEY, CDR2 SMNVEV (reference sequence). The CDR3 nucleotides read TGTGCCAGCAGTTTTGAGGGCAAGTGGACTGAAGCTTTCTTT. It encodes CASSFEGKWTEAFF.

This chain links TRBV18 with TRBJ1-6; D unclear. Trimming left V 0 bases short and J 10 bases short, with 16 bases between. The CDR3 totals 16 residues. Germline values: CDR1 KGHSH, CDR2 LQKENI. CDR3: CASSPPITVQDSPLHF. As DNA, the CDR3 is TGTGCCAGCTCACCACCTATAACAGTGCAAGACTCACCCCTCCACTTT.

The CDR3 sequence: CASSQATSGGKDPYEQYF. The CDR3 nucleotides read TGCGCCAGCAGCCAAGCGACTAGCGGGGGGAAAGATCCTTACGAGCAGTACTTC. This chain connects TRBV4-3 to TRBJ2-7; 13 bases align to TRBD2. The CDR3 has 18 residues. V dropped 1 base and J dropped 4; count of bases not matched to a gene: 10. CDR1 is LGHNA and CDR2 is YSLEER in the germline V gene.

The chain recombines TRBV27 with TRBJ2-1; 14 nucleotides agree with TRBD2. CDR3 length: 13 amino acids. With 6 bases clipped from V and 11 bases from J, the junction kept 3 bases outside the gene matches. Germline loops: CDR1 MNHEY, CDR2 SMNVEV (reference sequence). The CDR3 sequence is CASRGTSGSQQFF. The CDR3, as DNA: TGTGCCAGCAGGGGGACTAGCGGGAGTCAGCAGTTCTTC.

This sequence joins TRBV6-6 and TRBJ1-1, with D possibly TRBD1 on 5 matching bases. Germline values: CDR1 MNHNY, CDR2 SVGAGI (reference sequence). With 5 bases removed from V and 4 bases from J, the gap between germline ends came to 14 bases. The CDR3 consists of 14 residues. The CDR3 sequence is CASSTPGRGTEAFF. CDR3 nucleotides: TGTGCCAGCAGTACCCCGGGGAGGGGCACTGAAGCTTTCTTT.

V gene TRBV6-5 combines with J gene TRBJ2-1, with TRBD2 matching over 12 bases. J gave up 6 bases and V 4 bases, and 4 bases lay outside the gene matches. CDR1 is MNHEY, CDR2 SVGAGI, per germline. CDR3 length: 15 residues. The CDR3 reads CASSFLAGGGNEQFF. CDR3 DNA: TGTGCCAGCAGTTTCCTAGCGGGAGGGGGCAATGAGCAGTTCTTC.

The V gene is TRBV5-1, the J gene TRBJ2-7; possibly TRBD2 for D (6 bases). Germline assignment: CDR1 SGHRS and CDR2 YFSETQ. The germline V and J ends were trimmed by 1 base and 5 bases, with 25 bases remaining between them. The CDR3 sequence is 18 residues long. This CDR3 is CASSLPRVVGEVLDEQYF. In nucleotides, the CDR3 is TGCGCCAGCAGCTTGCCGCGGGTTGTGGGGGAGGTCCTCGACGAGCAGTACTTC. Together with reference TRBV5-1 and TRBJ2-7, the CDR3 gives the full variable domain: KAGVTQTPRYLIKTRGQQVTLSCSPISGHRSVSWYQQTPGQGLQFLFEYFSETQRNKGNFPGRFSGRQFSNSRSEMNVSTLELGDSALYLCASSLPRVVGEVLDEQYFGPGTRLTVT.

The chain links TRBV7-2 to TRBJ2-3; D unclear. Per germline, CDR1 SGHTA and CDR2 FQGNSA. Trimming removed 5 bases at V and 2 bases at J, with 8 bases between. The CDR3 is made up of 13 amino acids. DNA of the CDR3: TGTGCCAGCAGCGCCGGTCCCACAGATACGCAGTATTTT. It encodes CASSAGPTDTQYF.

This chain joins TRBV11-2 and TRBJ2-2; D is unclear. With 6 bases removed from V and 13 bases from J, the gap between germline ends came to 15 bases. The CDR3 is 12 residues long. CDR1 and CDR2 (germline): SGHAT, FQNNGV. CDR3 coding DNA: TGTGCCAGCAGGAAGCTTTATGAGCCGCTGTTTTTT. It is translated as CASRKLYEPLFF. Variable domain in full (rest from reference TRBV11-2 and TRBJ2-2): EAGVAQSPRYKIIEKRQSVAFWCNPISGHATLYWYQQILGQGPKLLIQFQNNGVVDDSQLPKDRFSAERLKGVDSTLKIQPAKLEDSAVYLCASRKLYEPLFFGEGSRLTVL.

This clone was recorded only once. The V and J genes are TRBV11-2 and TRBJ1-1; TRBD1 might be the D (5 bases). V lost 4 bases, J lost 3 bases, and 9 bases lay in between. This CDR3 comprises 13 residues. CDR1 is SGHAT, CDR2 FQNNGV, per germline. The CDR3 spells CASSWGVDTEAFF. As DNA, the CDR3 is TGTGCCAGCAGCTGGGGCGTCGACACTGAAGCTTTCTTT.

The CDR3 protein is CASSLWGDRTDTQYF. The CDR3 DNA reads as TGTGCCAGCAGCTTATGGGGGGACCGCACAGATACGCAGTATTTT. The V call is TRBV11-1, the J call TRBJ2-3; possible D gene TRBD2, 6 bases. Trimming removed 2 bases at V and 1 base at J, with 10 bases between. CDR3 length: 15 residues. Germline V gene lookup returns CDR1 SGHAT and CDR2 FQDESV (reference sequence).

The chain joins TRBV4-1 to TRBJ1-3; perhaps TRBD1 as D (6 bases). This CDR3 region has 19 residues. Trimming took 1 base from V and 2 from J, leaving 21 bases between them. Germline V gene sequence: CDR1 MGHRA, CDR2 YSYEKL. CDR3 in amino acids: CASSQGWQGSGVAGNTIYF. In DNA form, the CDR3 reads TGCGCCAGCAGCCAAGGATGGCAGGGGTCAGGGGTGGCTGGAAACACCATATATTTT.

This clone was picked up a small number of times. V and J are TRBV7-8 and TRBJ2-7; D unclear. V was shortened by 5 bases and J by 0 bases, with 17 bases between the two germline ends. CDR3 length equals 16 residues. Germline-derived CDR1 and CDR2 are SGHVS and FQNEAQ. The CDR3 nucleotides read TGTGCCAGCAGCCCCCCTTACCGTTTTAGCTCCTACGAGCAGTACTTC. Translation gives CASSPPYRFSSYEQYF.

The chain couples TRBV29-1 to TRBJ2-5; weak D call: TRBD2 (6 bases). V lost 4 bases and J lost 6, with 12 bases in between. Germline lookup yields CDR1 SQVTM and CDR2 ANQGSEA. The CDR3 runs 12 residues. The CDR3 DNA follows: TGCAGCGTTGTTAGCGGTTCAAAGACCCAGTACTTC. This translates into CSVVSGSKTQYF.

This clone was seen only once. The chain uses TRBV2 and TRBJ2-2, with TRBD2 as a possible D gene (7 bases). In germline, CDR1 is SNHLY, CDR2 FYNNEI. Trimming took off 9 bases at V and 6 bases at J, with 14 bases between the two ends. The CDR3 is 13 amino acids. The DNA for the CDR3 is TGTGCCAGTAAAAAGGGGGGGTCCGGGGAGCTGTTTTTT. Its protein product is CASKKGGSGELFF.